The TCR beta chain under discussion was sequenced for a study of post-analysis software for immune sequencing data. Regarding the study as a whole: Patients had higher frequencies than controls of about 5 TRBV segments, including TRBV5-6, TRBV5-1 and TRBV20-1.

Germline V gene lookup returns CDR1 DFQATT and CDR2 SNEGSKA (reference sequence). The CDR3 contains 16 residues. Note on this clonotype: Its antigen is not identified.

The library was made from cDNA and included unique molecular identifiers. T cells numbering about 0.85 to 11 million gave rise to 500,000 or so cDNA molecules. In TCRdb, the PCR reads were re-called with MiXCR into one record per CDR3 protein. This table holds fewer than 700,000 distinct CDR3 sequences, roughly two fifths found once. This sequence originates from a girl between 10 and 17 years old with multiple sclerosis. Sequencing input: blood. The chain links TRBV20-1 to TRBJ2-1, with TRBD2 matching over 11 bases. The closer fit of TRBJ2-7 to the DNA end suggests the J call may be wrong. The CDR3 DNA sequence: TGCAGTGCTAGGAACCTAGCGGGGGGCTCCTACAATGAGCAGTACTTC. Residues: CSARNLAGGSYNEQYF.